One sample yielded the 6 T cell receptor beta chains listed below, sequenced in a study of CD8 T cells in Susac syndrome. Random hexamers were used to reverse transcribe about 0.5 to 1 ug of RNA. MiXCR, run by TCRdb on the immunoSEQ multiplex PCR reads, gives a single entry per CDR3 protein. Of about 150,000 distinct CDR3 sequences listed, approximately 96% are singletons. Source material: CD8+ T cells from PBMCs. These TCRs come from a human donor with multiple sclerosis.

This clonotype was detected once. V usage is TRBV9 and J usage is TRBJ2-1; D gene unclear. V was pared by 1 base and J by 7 bases, with 12 bases between. The germline V gene encodes CDR1 SGDLS and CDR2 YYNGEE. The CDR3 sequence is 14 residues long. CDR3 in amino acids: CASSVLMGMNEQFF. CDR3 nucleotide sequence: TGTGCCAGCAGCGTATTAATGGGGATGAATGAGCAGTTCTTC.

V usage is TRBV11-2 and J usage is TRBJ2-7; D unclear. The CDR3 runs 14 residues. Germline CDR1 and CDR2: SGHAT and FQNNGV. V was pared by 1 base and J by 4 bases, with 11 bases between. The CDR3 DNA reads TGTGCCAGCAGCTTAGGAGGTGGCAGGTACGAGCAGTACTTC. This codes for CASSLGGGRYEQYF.

In this sample, this clonotype turned up once. The rearrangement uses TRBV15 and TRBJ1-5; D gene unclear. There are 18 residues in the CDR3. Trimming took 0 bases from V and 1 from J, leaving 16 bases between them. The germline gives CDR1 LNHNV, CDR2 YYDKDF (reference sequence). The CDR3, as DNA: TGTGCCACCAGCAGAGAACTGGCGACGTTTGAAAGCAATCAGCCCCAGCATTTT. Translated: CATSRELATFESNQPQHF.

This chain links TRBV29-1 with TRBJ2-1; perhaps TRBD1 as D (6 bases). Germline assignment: CDR1 SQVTM and CDR2 ANQGSEA. The CDR3 has 16 amino acids. V lost 6 bases and J lost 4, with 22 bases in between. CDR3 nucleotide sequence: TGCAGCGTCGCGAAAAAGGGCAGGGGAAGATACAATGAGCAGTTCTTC. This encodes CSVAKKGRGRYNEQFF.

The J gene is TRBJ1-2, the V gene TRBV9; D uncertain. The CDR3 covers 10 residues. From germline, CDR1 is SGDLS and CDR2 YYNGEE. Trimming shortened V by 5 bases and J by 8 bases, and 7 bases separated the two germline ends. The CDR3 coding sequence is TGTGCCAGCAGTGGAAAGGGCTACACCTTC. Translated, it gives CASSGKGYTF.

CDR3: CASSLAVGFYNEQFF. The CDR3 coding sequence is TGTGCCAGCAGCTTAGCGGTTGGGTTTTACAATGAGCAGTTCTTC. The chain joins TRBV7-2 to TRBJ2-1; D is unclear. Germline values: CDR1 SGHTA, CDR2 FQGNSA. V lost 0 bases and J 4 bases, leaving 10 bases between the germline ends. This CDR3 has 15 residues.